This T cell receptor (beta chain) was sequenced for a study of shared clonotypes between healthy human individuals (dated by TCRdb to 2020 to 2021). The study in broad terms: The cohort included three men and a couple of women between 18 and 49 years of age. For each donor, CD4 naive and CD4 memory were each run on three plates, CD8 naive on two plates, and CD8 memory on one plate. The study deeply sequenced blood TCR repertoires of about five healthy adults to estimate repertoire size and the extent of clonotype sharing between individuals. Libraries were prepared and TCR repertoires were sequenced by different laboratories using diverse techniques, in order to increase sequencing depth and limit assay-specific biases. Leukapheresis yielded between about 0.85 and 9.5 billion PBMCs per donor. What the study reported, not specific to this receptor: Estimated clonotype richness was generally larger for naive than for memory subsets. The small number of donors limited the genetic and exposure-history diversity represented. Even with the large sequencing depth, rarefaction of the sorted-subset datasets indicated that sequencing was incomplete. About 4.5% of naive CD4, 3.5% of naive CD8, 2% to 2.5% of memory CD4, and about 0.4% of memory CD8 clonotypes were shared across a handful of donors. Compared with non-shared clonotypes, clonotypes shared by all four sorted-subset donors had higher generation probabilities. Based on pairwise subsampling, the degree of clonotype sharing among donors was expected to be affected by sequencing depth. Only blood was sampled, and tissue TCR repertoires likely differ from those in blood.

Comments on this clone: The antigen it binds to is not known. No much larger clonotype is one base removed from it; base qualities were not supplied. This CDR3 is also generated by other DNA sequences in the sample.

The CDR3 starts with the cysteine, ends with the phenylalanine, and has 13 residues. Of all the DNA, just the CDR3 is kept, 39 bases in frame from base 1. The germline ends are 2 bases apart after V is trimmed by 2 bases and J by 0 bases. The germline V gene gives CDR1 as MNHEY and CDR2 as SVGAGI. TCR CDR3 regions were amplified from genomic DNA by multiplex PCR using the deep immunoSEQ assay. Extracted genomic DNA from each cell subset was spread evenly across all wells of several immunoSEQ 96-well plates, with each plate serving as a replicate. For sorted subsets, each replicate PCR was loaded with 150 to 250 ng genomic DNA, equivalent to 32,000 or so T cell genomes. Purified libraries were measured with a Qubit 3.0 fluorometer, size-checked on a Bioanalyzer 2100, and measured again with the KAPA Library Quantification kit. Every immunoSEQ 96-well plate was sequenced on a dedicated single-read 150-cycle Illumina NextSeq 550 flow cell. As for the original processing: Because only junctional sequences without quality scores were contained in the immunoSEQ output, filtering matching that applied to full-length reads could not be performed. Sequences were annotated with PyIR, a Python wrapper for IgBLAST v1.9, using IMGT germline references to assign V/J genes and CDR3. Reads with weak V/J assignments (E-value above 1e-6), missing CDR3, stop codons, out-of-frame junctions, or ambiguous translated residues were removed. A V3J clonotype was defined by an identical inferred V gene, J gene, and CDR3 amino acid sequence. Percentage overlap between repertoires was computed as shared unique clonotypes divided by the size of the smaller repertoire. RTK rarefaction, the Chao1 estimator, and Recon v2.1 estimates of unobserved clonotypes were used to assess repertoire richness. For all TCRbeta clonotypes obtained by the gDNA method from four donors, generation probabilities were computed with OLGA. Held by TCRdb, this immuneACCESS table contains in-frame sequences only and omits some clones. Under half of the omission traces to an unresolved V gene where checked; the cause of the rest is unknown. The V and J calls and clone size are taken from that table; D and trimming were inferred from the DNA. The sample table holds about 590,000 clones, of which around 95% were seen once. Of the sample, about 0.11% is held by the ten largest clones.

CD8 naive samples consisted of CD45RO-negative cells that were positively selected for CCR7, yielding a CD45RA+CCR7+ population without TemRA cells. Healthy HIV-negative adults with no recently reported acute infections or vaccinations were included as donors. Every donor was a Caucasian adult residing in Nashville, Tennessee, USA. Blood was collected by leukapheresis, and PBMCs were isolated by Ficoll-Histopaque density gradient centrifugation and then cryopreserved in liquid nitrogen vapor phase. Analytical flow cytometry was used to check the purity and quantity of every magnetically sorted T cell population. Genomic DNA was isolated from each sorted fraction and quantified by UV absorbance on a Nanodrop 2000c.

This sequence originates from a woman under 40 in good health. The rearranged segments are TRBV6-5 and TRBJ2-1; the D gene is not confidently resolved. Input material: naive CD8+ T cells sorted from blood. The cell subset or site label, as the study defines it: CD45RA+CCR7+. The CDR3 reads as follows: CASSYASYNEQFF. The DNA is TGTGCCAGCAGTTACGCCTCCTACAATGAGCAGTTCTTC.